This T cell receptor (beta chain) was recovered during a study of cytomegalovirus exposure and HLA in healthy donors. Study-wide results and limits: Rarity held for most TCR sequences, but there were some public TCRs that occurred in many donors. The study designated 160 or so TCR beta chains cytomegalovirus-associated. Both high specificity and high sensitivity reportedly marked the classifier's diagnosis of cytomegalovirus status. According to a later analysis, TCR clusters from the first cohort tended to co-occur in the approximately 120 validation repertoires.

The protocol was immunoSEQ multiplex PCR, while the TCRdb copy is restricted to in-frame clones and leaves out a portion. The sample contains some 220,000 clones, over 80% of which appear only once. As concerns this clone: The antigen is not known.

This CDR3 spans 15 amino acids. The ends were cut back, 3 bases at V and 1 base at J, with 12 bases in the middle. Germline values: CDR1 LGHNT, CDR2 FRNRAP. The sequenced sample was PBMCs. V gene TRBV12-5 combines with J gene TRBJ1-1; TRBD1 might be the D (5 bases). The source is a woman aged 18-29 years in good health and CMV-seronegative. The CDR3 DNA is TGTGCTAGTGGTTTCATAGCCGGGGGGAACACTGAAGCTTTCTTT. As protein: CASGFIAGGNTEAFF.